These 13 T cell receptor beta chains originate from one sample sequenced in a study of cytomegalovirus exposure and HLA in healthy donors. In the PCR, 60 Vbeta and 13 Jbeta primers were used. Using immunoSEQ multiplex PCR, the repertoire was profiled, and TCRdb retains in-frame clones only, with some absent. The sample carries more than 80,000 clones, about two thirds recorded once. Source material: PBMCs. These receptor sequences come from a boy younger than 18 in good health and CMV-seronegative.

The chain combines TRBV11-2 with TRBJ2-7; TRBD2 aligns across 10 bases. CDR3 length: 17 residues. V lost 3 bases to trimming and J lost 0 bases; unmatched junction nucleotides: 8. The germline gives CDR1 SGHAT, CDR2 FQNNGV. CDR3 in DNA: TGTGCCAGCAGCTTCTCGTATGGGACTAGCGACTCCTACGAGCAGTACTTC. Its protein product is CASSFSYGTSDSYEQYF.

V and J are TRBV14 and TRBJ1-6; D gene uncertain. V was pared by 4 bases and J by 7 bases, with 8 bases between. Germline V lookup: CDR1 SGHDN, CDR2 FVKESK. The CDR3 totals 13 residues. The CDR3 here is CASSPQLNSPLHF. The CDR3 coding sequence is TGTGCCAGCAGCCCACAGCTGAATTCACCCCTCCACTTT.

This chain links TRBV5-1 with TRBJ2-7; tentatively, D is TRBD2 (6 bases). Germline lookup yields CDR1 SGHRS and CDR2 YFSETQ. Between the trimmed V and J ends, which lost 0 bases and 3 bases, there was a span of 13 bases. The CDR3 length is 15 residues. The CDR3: CASSLGVADLYEQYF. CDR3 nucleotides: TGCGCCAGCAGCTTGGGGGTAGCGGACCTCTACGAGCAGTACTTC.

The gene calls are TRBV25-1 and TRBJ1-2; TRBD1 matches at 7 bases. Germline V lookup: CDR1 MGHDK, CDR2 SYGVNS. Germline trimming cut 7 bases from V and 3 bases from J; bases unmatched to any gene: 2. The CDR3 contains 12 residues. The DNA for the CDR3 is TGTGCCAGCACAGGGGGAGACTATGGCTACACCTTC. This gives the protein CASTGGDYGYTF.

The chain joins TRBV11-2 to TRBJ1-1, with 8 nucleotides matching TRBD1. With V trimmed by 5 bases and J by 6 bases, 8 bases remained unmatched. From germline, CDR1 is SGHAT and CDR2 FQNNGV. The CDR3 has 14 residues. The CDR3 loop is CASSHRDRSPEAFF. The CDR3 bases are TGTGCCAGCAGCCACAGGGACAGGTCACCTGAAGCTTTCTTT.

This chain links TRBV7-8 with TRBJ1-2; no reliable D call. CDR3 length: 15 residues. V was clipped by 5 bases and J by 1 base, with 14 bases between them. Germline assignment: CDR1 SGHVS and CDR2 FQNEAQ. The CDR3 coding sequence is TGTGCCAGCAGCCTAGGAACGGGGTTTAACTATGGCTACACCTTC. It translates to CASSLGTGFNYGYTF. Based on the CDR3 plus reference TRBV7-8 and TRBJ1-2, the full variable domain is GAGVSQSPRYKVAKRGQDVALRCDPISGHVSLFWYQQALGQGPEFLTYFQNEAQLDKSGLPSDRFFAERPEGSVSTLKIQRTQQEDSAVYLCASSLGTGFNYGYTFGSGTRLTVV.

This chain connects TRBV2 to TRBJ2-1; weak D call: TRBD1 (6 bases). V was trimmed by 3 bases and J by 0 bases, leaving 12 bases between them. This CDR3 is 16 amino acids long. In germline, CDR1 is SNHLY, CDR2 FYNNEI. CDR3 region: CASSEGARSSYNEQFF. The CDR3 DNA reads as TGTGCCAGCAGTGAGGGGGCGCGGAGCTCCTACAATGAGCAGTTCTTC.

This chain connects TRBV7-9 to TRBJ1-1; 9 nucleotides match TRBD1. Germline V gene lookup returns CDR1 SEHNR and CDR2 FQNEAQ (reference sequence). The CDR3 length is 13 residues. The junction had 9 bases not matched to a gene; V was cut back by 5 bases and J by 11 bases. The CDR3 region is CASSPDRGLGAFF. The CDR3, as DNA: TGTGCCAGCAGCCCGGACAGGGGCCTAGGGGCTTTCTTT.

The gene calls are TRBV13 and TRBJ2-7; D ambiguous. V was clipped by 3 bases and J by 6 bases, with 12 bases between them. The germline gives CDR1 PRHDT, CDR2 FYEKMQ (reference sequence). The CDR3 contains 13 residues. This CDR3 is CASSFSGPLEQYF. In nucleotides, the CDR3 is TGTGCCAGCAGCTTCAGTGGCCCCCTCGAGCAGTACTTC.

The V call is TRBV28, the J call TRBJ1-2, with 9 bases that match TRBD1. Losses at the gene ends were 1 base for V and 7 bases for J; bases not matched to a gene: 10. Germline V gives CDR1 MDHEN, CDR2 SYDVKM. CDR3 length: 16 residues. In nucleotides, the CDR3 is TGTGCCAGCAGTTTATCCCAACGGGGACAGGGAGGTGGCTACACCTTC. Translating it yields CASSLSQRGQGGGYTF.

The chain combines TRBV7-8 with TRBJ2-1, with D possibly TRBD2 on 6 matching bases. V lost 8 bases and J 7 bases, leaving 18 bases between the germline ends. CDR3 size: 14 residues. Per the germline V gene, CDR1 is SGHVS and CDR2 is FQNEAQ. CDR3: CASRGLFPRNEQFF. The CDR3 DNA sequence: TGTGCCAGCCGGGGGTTGTTCCCGCGTAATGAGCAGTTCTTC.

The CDR3 spells CASSLRGVNTEAFF. The CDR3, as DNA: TGTGCCAGCAGTCTGAGAGGAGTGAACACTGAAGCTTTCTTT. J is TRBJ1-1 and V is TRBV5-4, with D uncertain. The germline V gene encodes CDR1 SGHNT and CDR2 YYREEE (reference sequence). CDR3 size: 14 residues. V was trimmed by 5 bases and J by 0 bases, leaving 11 bases between them.

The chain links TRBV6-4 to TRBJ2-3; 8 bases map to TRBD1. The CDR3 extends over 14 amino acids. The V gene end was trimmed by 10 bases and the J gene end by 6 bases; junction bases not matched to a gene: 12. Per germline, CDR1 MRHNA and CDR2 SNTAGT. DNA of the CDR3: TGTGCCACGAAGCCGGGACAGGTCTCCGATACGCAGTATTTT. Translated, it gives CATKPGQVSDTQYF.